These 30 T cell receptor beta chains originate from one sample sequenced in a study of blood T cell repertoires in COVID-19. The protocol was immunoSEQ multiplex PCR, while the TCRdb copy is restricted to in-frame clones and leaves out a portion. The sample includes roughly 150,000 clones, roughly 84% of them seen just once. Sample: peripheral blood. Receptor source: a woman aged 45-65 years with acute or convalescent COVID-19.

This rearrangement joins TRBV29-1 to TRBJ2-7, with D maybe TRBD2 (5 bases). CDR1 and CDR2 (germline): SQVTM, ANQGSEA. The CDR3 loop spans 12 amino acids. V was cut by 4 bases and J by 5 bases, with 12 bases left in between. In nucleotides, the CDR3 is TGCAGCGTTGCGGTGGAGGTCCACGAGCAGTACTTC. Translated: CSVAVEVHEQYF.

The chain has TRBV6-2 or TRBV6-3 and TRBJ2-7; unclear D gene. Trimming pared 0 bases from V and 7 bases from J, leaving 16 bases between. Germline CDR1 MNHEY, CDR2 SVGEGT. The CDR3 runs to 15 residues. For the CDR3, the DNA is TGTGCCAGCAGTTACTCCGACTTTCAGACCGGGGAGCAGTACTTC. Translation gives CASSYSDFQTGEQYF.

The J gene is TRBJ1-4, the V gene TRBV5-5; a possible D gene is TRBD1 (5 bases). V lost 0 bases, J lost 5 bases, and 14 bases lay in between. From germline, CDR1 is SGHKS and CDR2 YYEKEE (reference sequence). This CDR3 comprises 16 residues. CDR3 nucleotides: TGTGCCAGCAGCTTGGGACAGCTAAGTACAAATGAAAAACTGTTTTTT. Translating gives CASSLGQLSTNEKLFF. The full variable domain, its missing parts supplied by reference TRBV5-5 and TRBJ1-4, is DAGVTQSPTHLIKTRGQQVTLRCSPISGHKSVSWYQQVLGQGPQFIFQYYEKEERGRGNFPDRFSARQFPNYSSELNVNALLLGDSALYLCASSLGQLSTNEKLFFGSGTQLSVL.

The gene calls are TRBV5-1 and TRBJ2-5; 9 bases map to TRBD1. The V gene's germline CDR1 is SGHRS and CDR2 YFSETQ. Unmatched junction bases numbered 6, after V lost 4 bases and J lost 5 bases. This CDR3 has 14 residues. The CDR3, as DNA: TGCGCCAGCAGCGCAACAGGGGGCAGTGAGACCCAGTACTTC. Translating it yields CASSATGGSETQYF. The full variable domain, with the rest looked up from reference TRBV5-1 and TRBJ2-5, is KAGVTQTPRYLIKTRGQQVTLSCSPISGHRSVSWYQQTPGQGLQFLFEYFSETQRNKGNFPGRFSGRQFSNSRSEMNVSTLELGDSALYLCASSATGGSETQYFGPGTRLLVL.

This chain links TRBV3-1 (or the pseudogene TRBV3-2) with TRBJ1-1; 10 positions agree with TRBD1. Per the germline V gene, CDR1 is LGHDT and CDR2 is YNNKEL (reference sequence). The V gene end was trimmed by 0 bases and the J gene end by 0 bases; junction bases not matched to a gene: 10. The CDR3 contains 19 residues. CDR3 bases: TGTGCCAGCAGCCAAGATGGCCGGGACAGGGGCTGGTTGAACACTGAAGCTTTCTTT. This sequence encodes CASSQDGRDRGWLNTEAFF.

The rearrangement joins TRBV6-5 to TRBJ1-1; a possible D gene is TRBD1 (5 bases). The CDR3 is made up of 15 amino acids. The germline V gene has CDR1 MNHEY and CDR2 SVGAGI. Trimming pared 0 bases from V and 5 bases from J, leaving 13 bases between. The chain's CDR3 is CASSYSRGGKTEAFF. CDR3 in DNA: TGTGCCAGCAGTTACTCTAGGGGCGGGAAAACTGAAGCTTTCTTT.

This chain uses TRBV11-2 with TRBJ1-4; tentatively, D is TRBD1 (6 bases). Germline V gives CDR1 SGHAT, CDR2 FQNNGV. V shed 5 bases and J shed 6 bases, with 22 bases lying between them. The CDR3 contains 17 residues. DNA of the CDR3: TGTGCCAGCAGCCCAGAGGTTGGGTCAGGGGTTCATGAAAAACTGTTTTTT. It encodes CASSPEVGSGVHEKLFF.

The rearrangement links TRBV6-1 to TRBJ1-2; D ambiguous. The CDR3 extends over 12 amino acids. Trimming removed 2 bases at V and 8 bases at J, with 9 bases between. The germline V gene has CDR1 MNHNS and CDR2 SASEGT. CDR3: CASSETVWGYTF. The CDR3 DNA sequence: TGTGCCAGCAGTGAAACGGTGTGGGGCTACACCTTC.

The chain links TRBV4-3 to TRBJ2-1; TRBD2 matches at 7 bases. J gave up 0 bases and V 2 bases, and 4 bases lay outside the gene matches. This CDR3 contains 16 residues. Germline values: CDR1 LGHNA, CDR2 YSLEER. CDR3 residues: CASSQTRDYSYNEQFF. The CDR3 region has the DNA TGCGCCAGCAGCCAAACCCGGGACTACTCCTACAATGAGCAGTTCTTC.

This clone came up a few times. The rearrangement uses TRBV5-6 and TRBJ2-7, with 13 positions matching TRBD2. Per germline, CDR1 SGHDT and CDR2 YYEEEE. This CDR3 is 15 amino acids long. Trimming took 4 bases from V and 5 from J; bases not matched to a gene: 6. The CDR3 is CASSARLAGGNEQYF. CDR3 DNA: TGTGCCAGCAGCGCTCGACTAGCGGGAGGAAACGAGCAGTACTTC. The variable domain in full, with the rest retrieved from reference TRBV5-6 and TRBJ2-7, is DAGVTQSPTHLIKTRGQQVTLRCSPKSGHDTVSWYQQALGQGPQFIFQYYEEEERQRGNFPDRFSGHQFPNYSSELNVNALLLGDSALYLCASSARLAGGNEQYFGPGTRLTVT.

This sequence joins TRBV5-4 and TRBJ1-2; D is uncertain. V gave up 4 bases and J gave up 7 bases, with 20 bases separating them. Germline CDR1 reads SGHNT; CDR2 reads YYREEE (reference sequence). CDR3 length: 15 amino acids. CDR3 loop: CASSQAGSLMRGYTF. The DNA for the CDR3 is TGTGCCAGCAGCCAGGCTGGCAGTTTGATGCGTGGCTACACCTTC.

This sequence joins TRBV5-1 and TRBJ2-2; the D gene is possibly TRBD2 (6 bases). This CDR3 is 15 amino acids long. Between the trimmed V and J ends, which lost 5 bases and 6 bases, there was a span of 17 bases. The germline gives CDR1 SGHRS, CDR2 YFSETQ. CDR3 sequence: CASRSGDWVSGELFF. The CDR3 nucleotides read TGCGCCAGCAGATCGGGGGACTGGGTGTCCGGGGAGCTGTTTTTT.

V usage is TRBV7-9 and J usage is TRBJ2-7; D may be TRBD2 (6 bases). V was trimmed by 4 bases and J by 5 bases, leaving 15 bases between them. Germline CDR1 SEHNR, CDR2 FQNEAQ (reference sequence). There are 14 residues in the CDR3. Written as DNA, the CDR3 is TGTGCCAGCAGCTCCGGGGGTAGGATAGACGAGCAGTACTTC. Amino acids: CASSSGGRIDEQYF.

The chain uses TRBV3-1 (or the pseudogene TRBV3-2) and TRBJ1-2; 10 nucleotides line up with TRBD1. The germline V gene encodes CDR1 LGHDT and CDR2 YNNKEL (reference sequence). V lost 1 base to trimming and J lost 3 bases; unmatched junction nucleotides: 2. The CDR3 contains 15 residues. The CDR3 loop reads CASSQGQGAHYGYTF. CDR3 coding DNA: TGTGCCAGCAGCCAAGGACAGGGGGCCCACTATGGCTACACCTTC.

The chain joins TRBV9 to TRBJ1-2; D perhaps matches TRBD1 (5 bases). CDR1 is SGDLS and CDR2 is YYNGEE in the germline V gene. CDR3 length: 12 amino acids. Trimming stripped 3 bases from V and 5 bases from J, with 8 bases between. This chain's CDR3 is CASSAQGYGYTF. The DNA of the CDR3 is TGTGCCAGCAGCGCTCAGGGTTATGGCTACACCTTC.

This chain joins TRBV6-5 and TRBJ2-2; D remains ambiguous. CDR3 length: 11 amino acids. V was pared by 4 bases and J by 8 bases, with 5 bases between. CDR1 and CDR2 from the germline V gene are MNHEY and SVGAGI. CDR3 sequence: CASSWAGELFF. Here the CDR3 DNA reads TGTGCCAGCAGTTGGGCGGGGGAGCTGTTTTTT.

The chain joins TRBV9 to TRBJ2-3; 11 positions match TRBD2. Germline V gives CDR1 SGDLS, CDR2 YYNGEE. The V and J ends lost 0 bases and 0 bases, in that order; junction bases with no gene match: 9. CDR3 length: 19 residues. CDR3 sequence reads: CASSVDPGLAETSTDTQYF. CDR3 DNA: TGTGCCAGCAGCGTAGATCCGGGACTAGCGGAAACTAGCACAGATACGCAGTATTTT.

V and J are TRBV6-2 or TRBV6-3 and TRBJ2-1; possibly TRBD2 for D (6 bases). The CDR3 consists of 12 residues. The germline V gene has CDR1 MNHEY and CDR2 SVGEGT. V lost 2 bases and J lost 10, with 9 bases in between. CDR3 loop: CASSYLLAEQFF. The CDR3 DNA is TGTGCCAGCAGTTACCTGCTAGCGGAGCAGTTCTTC.

This rearrangement joins TRBV11-3 to TRBJ2-5; no definite D call. V shed 1 base and J shed 4 bases, with 13 bases lying between them. Germline CDR1 and CDR2: SGHNT and YENEEA. The CDR3 extends over 15 amino acids. CDR3 loop: CASSLGLAERETQYF. The DNA of the CDR3 is TGTGCCAGCAGCTTAGGACTTGCCGAGAGAGAGACCCAGTACTTC.

The chain joins TRBV15 to TRBJ2-3; D unclear. V was shortened by 3 bases and J by 0 bases, with 10 bases between the two germline ends. Germline assignment: CDR1 LNHNV and CDR2 YYDKDF (reference sequence). This CDR3 is 15 amino acids long. CDR3 residues: CATSRASTSTDTQYF. The DNA for the CDR3 is TGTGCCACCAGCAGGGCCTCAACGAGCACAGATACGCAGTATTTT.

The chain has TRBV5-1 and TRBJ1-2; D is undetermined. The ends were cut back, 1 base at V and 3 bases at J, with 7 bases in the middle. Germline CDR1 is SGHRS and CDR2 is YFSETQ. The CDR3 totals 13 residues. CDR3 amino acids: CASSLSRDYGYTF. The CDR3 nucleotides read TGCGCCAGCAGCTTGTCCCGAGACTATGGCTACACCTTC. Combining the CDR3 with reference TRBV5-1 and TRBJ1-2 gives the whole variable domain KAGVTQTPRYLIKTRGQQVTLSCSPISGHRSVSWYQQTPGQGLQFLFEYFSETQRNKGNFPGRFSGRQFSNSRSEMNVSTLELGDSALYLCASSLSRDYGYTFGSGTRLTVV.

The rearrangement uses TRBV2 and TRBJ1-3, with D possibly TRBD1 on 5 matching bases. The CDR3 sequence is 15 residues long. Germline CDR1 SNHLY, CDR2 FYNNEI. With 6 bases removed from V and 0 bases from J, the gap between germline ends came to 12 bases. The CDR3 coding sequence is TGTGCCAGCAGGGGGACTCAGAGCTCTGGAAACACCATATATTTT. It translates to CASRGTQSSGNTIYF.

The chain uses TRBV5-4 and TRBJ2-5, with TRBD2 matching over 10 bases. The CDR3 has 15 residues. Germline values: CDR1 SGHNT, CDR2 YYREEE (reference sequence). J was trimmed by 2 bases and V by 2 bases; bases with no gene match: 3. The DNA for the CDR3 is TGTGCCAGCAGCTTTAGGACTAGCGGACAAGAGACCCAGTACTTC. This sequence encodes CASSFRTSGQETQYF.

This clone was picked up one time. CDR3 sequence reads: CASSPGLAGLGETQYF. CDR3 nucleotides: TGCGCCAGCAGCCCTGGACTAGCGGGGTTGGGAGAGACCCAGTACTTC. The chain is built from TRBV5-1 and TRBJ2-5; 12 bases match TRBD2. CDR1 and CDR2 (germline): SGHRS, YFSETQ. The CDR3 sequence is 16 residues long. The V and J ends lost 4 bases and 4 bases, in that order; junction bases with no gene match: 8.

The chain couples TRBV5-4 to TRBJ1-6; the D gene is possibly TRBD1 (6 bases). V lost 4 bases, J lost 5 bases, and 16 bases lay in between. The germline CDR1 and CDR2 sequences are SGHNT and YYREEE (reference sequence). The CDR3 is 16 residues long. The CDR3 loop reads CASSPDTGQNNSPLHF. The CDR3 bases are TGTGCCAGCAGCCCAGATACAGGACAGAATAATTCACCCCTCCACTTT.

The chain carries TRBV7-9 and TRBJ2-3, with TRBD1 matching 8 bases. The germline gives CDR1 SEHNR, CDR2 FQNEAQ (reference sequence). Trimming at V came to 4 bases and at J to 3 bases, leaving 18 bases not matched to a gene. The CDR3 is made up of 19 amino acids. CDR3 protein: CASSSLYATGGTNTDTQYF. CDR3 DNA: TGTGCCAGCAGCTCTCTTTACGCCACAGGGGGGACGAATACAGATACGCAGTATTTT.

This rearrangement joins TRBV6-5 to TRBJ2-2; a weak D match, TRBD1 (6 bases). The CDR3 is 14 residues long. Germline V lookup: CDR1 MNHEY, CDR2 SVGAGI. V lost 9 bases and J 4 bases, leaving 15 bases between the germline ends. The CDR3 DNA follows: TGTGCCAGTTCCGCGACAGGCCCCACCGGGGAGCTGTTTTTT. It encodes CASSATGPTGELFF.

V and J are TRBV24-1 and TRBJ2-5; 14 nucleotides agree with TRBD2. With 1 base clipped from V and 4 bases from J, the junction kept 1 base outside the gene matches. CDR3 size: 16 residues. CDR1 and CDR2 (germline): KGHDR, SFDVKD. CDR3 region: CATSDFGLAGGETQYF. As DNA, the CDR3 is TGTGCCACCAGTGATTTTGGACTAGCGGGAGGAGAGACCCAGTACTTC.

The gene calls are TRBV5-6 and TRBJ2-3, with D maybe TRBD2 (5 bases). Germline V gene data show CDR1 as SGHDT and CDR2 as YYEEEE. Trimming took off 2 bases at V and 4 bases at J, with 11 bases between the two ends. This CDR3 has 14 amino acids. In nucleotides, the CDR3 is TGTGCCAGCAGCTTCGGCGTGGAGGCAGATACGCAGTATTTT. Protein product: CASSFGVEADTQYF.

V gene TRBV10-3 combines with J gene TRBJ1-5; D is unresolved. V was trimmed by 4 bases and J by 5 bases, leaving 12 bases between them. The CDR3 has 14 residues. Germline V gene data show CDR1 as ENHRY and CDR2 as SYGVKD. The CDR3 protein is CAISGNGRDQPQHF. In nucleotides, the CDR3 is TGTGCCATCAGTGGAAACGGCCGGGATCAGCCCCAGCATTTT.